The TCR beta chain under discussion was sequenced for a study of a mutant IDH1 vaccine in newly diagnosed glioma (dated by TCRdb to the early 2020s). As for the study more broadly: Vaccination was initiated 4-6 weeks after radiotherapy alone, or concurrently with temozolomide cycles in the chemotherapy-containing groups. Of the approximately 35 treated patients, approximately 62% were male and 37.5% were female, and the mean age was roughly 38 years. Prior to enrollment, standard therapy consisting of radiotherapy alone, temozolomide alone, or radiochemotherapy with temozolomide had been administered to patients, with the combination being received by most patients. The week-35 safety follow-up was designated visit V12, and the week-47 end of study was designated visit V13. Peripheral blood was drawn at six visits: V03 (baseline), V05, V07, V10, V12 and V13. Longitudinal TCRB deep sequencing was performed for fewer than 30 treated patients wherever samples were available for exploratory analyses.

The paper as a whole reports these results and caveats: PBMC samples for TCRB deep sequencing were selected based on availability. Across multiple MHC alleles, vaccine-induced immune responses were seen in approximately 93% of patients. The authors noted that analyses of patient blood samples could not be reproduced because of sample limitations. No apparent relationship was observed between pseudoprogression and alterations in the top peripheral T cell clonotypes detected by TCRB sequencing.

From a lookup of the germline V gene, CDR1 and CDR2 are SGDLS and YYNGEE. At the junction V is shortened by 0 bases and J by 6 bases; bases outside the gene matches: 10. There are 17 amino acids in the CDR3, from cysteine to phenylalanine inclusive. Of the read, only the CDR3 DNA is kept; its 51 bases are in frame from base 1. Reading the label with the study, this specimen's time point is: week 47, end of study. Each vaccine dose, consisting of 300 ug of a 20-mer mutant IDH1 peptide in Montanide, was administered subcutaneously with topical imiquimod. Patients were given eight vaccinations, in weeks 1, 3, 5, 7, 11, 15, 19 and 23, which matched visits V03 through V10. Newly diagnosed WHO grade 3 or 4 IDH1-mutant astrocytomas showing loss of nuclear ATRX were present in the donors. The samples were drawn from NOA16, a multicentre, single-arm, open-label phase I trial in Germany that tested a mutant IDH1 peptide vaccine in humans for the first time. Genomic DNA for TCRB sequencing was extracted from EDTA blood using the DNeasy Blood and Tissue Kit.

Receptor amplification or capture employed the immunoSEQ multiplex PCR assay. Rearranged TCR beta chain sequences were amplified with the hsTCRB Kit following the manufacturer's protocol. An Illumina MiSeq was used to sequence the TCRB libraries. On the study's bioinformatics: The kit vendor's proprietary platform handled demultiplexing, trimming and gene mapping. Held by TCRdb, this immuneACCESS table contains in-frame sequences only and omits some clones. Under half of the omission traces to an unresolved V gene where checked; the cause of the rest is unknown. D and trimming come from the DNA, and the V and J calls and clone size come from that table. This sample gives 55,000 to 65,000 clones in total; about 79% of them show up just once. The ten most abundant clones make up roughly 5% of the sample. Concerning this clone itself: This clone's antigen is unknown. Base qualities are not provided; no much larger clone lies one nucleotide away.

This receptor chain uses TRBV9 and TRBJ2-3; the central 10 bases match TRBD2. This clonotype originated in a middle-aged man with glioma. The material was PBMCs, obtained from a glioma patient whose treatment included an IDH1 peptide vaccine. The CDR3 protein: CASSVATSGGAVDTQYF. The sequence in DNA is TGTGCCAGCAGCGTAGCGACAAGCGGGGGGGCCGTGGATACGCAGTATTTT. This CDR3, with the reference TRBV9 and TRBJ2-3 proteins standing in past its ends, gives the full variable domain DSGVTQTPKHLITATGQRVTLRCSPRSGDLSVYWYQQSLDQGLQFLIQYYNGEERAKGNILERFSAQQFPDLHSELNLSSLELGDSALYFCASSVATSGGAVDTQYFGPGTRLTVL.